The subject of this entry is one T cell receptor (beta chain). Its specificity is unknown. Sample-barcoded 5' priming and a J-beta primer mix drove a second PCR of about 7 to 12 cycles. TCRdb fed the 5' RACE reads into MiXCR, producing one record per CDR3 protein. The sample records roughly 800,000 distinct CDR3 sequences, about 37% being singletons. Germline V CDR1 and CDR2: SGHRS, YFSETQ. This CDR3 region has 13 residues. Between the trimmed V and J ends, which lost 5 bases and 2 bases, there was a span of 5 bases. The sample is drawn from a study of blood T cells in healthy people across ages. Overall study: There was about one barcoded beta molecule captured by template switching per two T cells.

Donors ranged from about 6 to 90 years old and were healthy Caucasians in Russia. The authors drew around 9.4 milliliters of peripheral blood from each donor. Findings and limits, study-wide: A roughly linear age-dependent decrease characterized TCR beta diversity per million T cells.

The sequence was obtained from a man younger than 35 in good health. Sequenced sample: blood. The chain is built from TRBV5-1 and TRBJ1-6; D unclear. This chain's CDR3 is CASSHTYNSPLHF. Written as DNA, the CDR3 is TGCGCCAGCAGTCATACCTATAATTCACCCCTCCACTTT.